This entry lists 26 T cell receptor beta chains sequenced from one sample in a study of T cell repertoires in cytomegalovirus infection. TCRdb re-derived calls from the reads in MiXCR, one entry per CDR3 protein. This sample yields about 360,000 distinct CDR3 sequences, of which 15% to 20% are seen a single time; approximately 10% belongs to the top ten. The source material was PBMCs. Every receptor here comes from a human donor in good health (CMV status not recorded). Some clones in this sample may be carry-over from other donors' samples.

This clonotype has ten or more counts. This rearrangement joins TRBV7-9 to TRBJ2-1, with 9 positions matching TRBD2. Germline V CDR1 and CDR2: SEHNR, FQNEAQ (reference sequence). The CDR3 is 14 residues long. V lost 6 bases, J lost 4 bases, and 4 bases stayed unmatched. In DNA, the CDR3 is TGTGCCAGCAGTAGACTAGCGGTATACAATGAGCAGTTCTTC. Its translation is CASSRLAVYNEQFF.

The chain has TRBV11-2 and TRBJ1-2, with TRBD1 as a possible D gene (6 bases). CDR3 size: 14 residues. CDR1 is SGHAT, CDR2 FQNNGV, per germline. V gave up 5 bases and J gave up 9 bases, with 19 bases separating them. CDR3 sequence reads: CASSAISGTRSYTF. The CDR3 nucleotides read TGTGCCAGCAGCGCCATTTCCGGGACAAGAAGCTACACCTTC.

This clonotype appeared many times. The chain is built from TRBV27 and TRBJ2-2, with D hard to call. This CDR3 comprises 14 residues. Germline V lookup: CDR1 MNHEY, CDR2 SMNVEV (reference sequence). The V end lost 5 bases, the J end lost 4 bases, and 11 bases lay between the germline ends. Here the CDR3 reads CASSPWTPTGELFF. The CDR3 nucleotides read TGTGCCAGCAGTCCATGGACCCCCACCGGGGAGCTGTTTTTT.

This clonotype has a handful of counts. The rearrangement links TRBV5-1 to TRBJ2-1; TRBD1 agrees at 12 bases. The CDR3 covers 16 residues. V shed 4 bases and J 4 bases; nucleotides not matched to a gene: 6. Germline V lookup: CDR1 SGHRS, CDR2 YFSETQ. In nucleotides, the CDR3 is TGCGCCAGCAGCATAGGGACAGGGGGCGGTTACAATGAGCAGTTCTTC. As protein: CASSIGTGGGYNEQFF.

In its sample, this clonotype was seen many times. The chain recombines TRBV7-2 with TRBJ1-2; 7 bases are shared with TRBD1. The germline V gene encodes CDR1 SGHTA and CDR2 FQGNSA. Unmatched junction bases numbered 11, after V lost 5 bases and J lost 8 bases. The CDR3 has 14 amino acids. CDR3 residues: CASSRRGGGRGYTF. Here the CDR3 DNA reads TGTGCCAGCAGCCGTCGGGGAGGGGGCCGAGGCTACACCTTC.

This clonotype has a count of ten or more. The chain combines TRBV7-2 with TRBJ2-1; 15 nucleotides line up with TRBD2. The CDR3 is 15 residues long. The J segment lost 9 bases and the V segment lost 5 bases, leaving 5 bases of the junction unmatched. CDR1 is SGHTA and CDR2 is FQGNSA in the germline V gene. CDR3 DNA sequence: TGTGCCAGCAGCCGGACTAGCGGGGGGGCCGGTGAGCAGTTCTTC. Translating gives CASSRTSGGAGEQFF.

There are many counts of this clonotype. The chain uses TRBV7-2 and TRBJ2-1; 13 nucleotides match TRBD2. CDR1 SGHTA and CDR2 FQGNSA come from the germline V gene. V dropped 5 bases and J dropped 10; count of bases not matched to a gene: 11. This CDR3 has 16 residues. The CDR3 region is CASSDRTSGSYREQFF. The DNA of the CDR3 is TGTGCCAGCAGCGATCGGACTAGCGGGAGCTACCGGGAGCAGTTCTTC.

The sample holds a few counts of this clonotype. The CDR3 sequence: CASSIGTENTEAFF. DNA of the CDR3: TGTGCCAGTAGTATAGGGACTGAGAACACTGAAGCTTTCTTT. The V and J genes are TRBV19 and TRBJ1-1; D unclear. The ends were cut back, 1 base at V and 1 base at J, with 7 bases in the middle. CDR1 and CDR2 from the germline V gene are LNHDA and SQIVND (reference sequence). The CDR3 extends over 14 amino acids.

The chain uses TRBV12-5 and TRBJ2-5; D perhaps matches TRBD1 (5 bases). The length of the CDR3 is 13 residues. From germline, CDR1 is LGHNT and CDR2 FRNRAP. Trimming removed 3 bases from V and 5 bases from J, with 10 bases in between. The CDR3 sequence is CASGFGQGETQYF. CDR3 DNA: TGTGCTAGTGGTTTTGGTCAGGGTGAGACCCAGTACTTC.

On this clonotype: A much larger clone differs from this one at a single base, so this may be a read error. V is TRBV7-9 and J is TRBJ2-5; 9 bases are a match to TRBD2. This CDR3 contains 18 residues. Germline CDR1 and CDR2: SEHNR and FQNEAQ (reference sequence). V lost 7 bases to trimming and J lost 5 bases; unmatched junction nucleotides: 20. The CDR3: CASNSRSPSGRFGETQYF. DNA for the CDR3: TGTGCCAGCAACTCCCGGAGTCCCAGCGGGAGGTTTGGCGAGACCCAGTACTTC.

In this sample, this clonotype turned up once. The CDR3 sequence: CASSFGRRYGYTF. The CDR3 nucleotides read TGTGCCAGCAGTTTCGGGCGGAGATATGGCTACACCTTC. J is TRBJ1-2 and V is TRBV12-3 or TRBV12-4, with unresolved D. Trimming stripped 3 bases from V and 5 bases from J, with 10 bases between. The CDR3 loop spans 13 amino acids.

This chain links TRBV6-5 with TRBJ2-5; a weak D match, TRBD2 (5 bases). The CDR3 is made up of 16 amino acids. Germline values: CDR1 MNHEY, CDR2 SVGAGI. Deletions cut 5 bases from V and 2 bases from J, with 18 bases between. CDR3 region: CASSLQAGRPQETQYF. The CDR3 DNA follows: TGTGCCAGCAGTCTGCAGGCGGGCCGACCACAAGAGACCCAGTACTTC.

The table lists this clonotype with many counts. The CDR3 bases are TGTGCCAGCAGCTTCGGAGCGGGGGGTCGGTCGGATACGCAGTATTTT. As protein: CASSFGAGGRSDTQYF. J is TRBJ2-3 and V is TRBV7-2, with 9 bases lining up with TRBD2. V was pared by 3 bases and J by 6 bases, with 10 bases of the junction left unmatched. This CDR3 is built from 16 residues. Germline CDR1 SGHTA, CDR2 FQGNSA.

The table lists this clonotype with a few counts. The chain recombines TRBV19 with TRBJ2-1; 7 bases line up with TRBD2. This CDR3 region has 17 residues. V lost 3 bases to trimming and J lost 4 bases; unmatched junction nucleotides: 12. Germline V gene lookup returns CDR1 LNHDA and CDR2 SQIVND (reference sequence). CDR3 DNA sequence: TGTGCCAGTAGTATGACTCTCGCGGGGGTCCTATACAATGAGCAGTTCTTC. Protein: CASSMTLAGVLYNEQFF.

This clonotype was observed a handful of times. J is TRBJ1-2 and V is TRBV7-2; D is unresolved. The length of the CDR3 is 13 residues. Germline CDR1 reads SGHTA; CDR2 reads FQGNSA. V was trimmed by 4 bases and J by 2 bases, leaving 8 bases between them. CDR3 DNA: TGTGCCAGCAGCTACGCAACAAACTATGGCTACACCTTC. Its translation: CASSYATNYGYTF.

The chain combines TRBV10-3 with TRBJ2-5; TRBD2 matches at 15 bases. Germline-derived CDR1 and CDR2 are ENHRY and SYGVKD. Losses at the gene ends were 3 bases for V and 1 base for J; bases not matched to a gene: 6. The CDR3 contains 18 residues. The CDR3 DNA follows: TGTGCCATCAGTGACTCCGGGACTAGCGGGAGGATCCAAGAGACCCAGTACTTC. Residues: CAISDSGTSGRIQETQYF.

Worth noting for this clonotype: This clone may be a read error of a much larger clone one base away. The CDR3 ends on some other residue instead of the conserved phenylalanine or tryptophan, so this is likely a read error. The chain couples TRBV27 to TRBJ2-6; D gene uncertain. The CDR3 covers 13 residues. Germline V gene lookup returns CDR1 MNHEY and CDR2 SMNVEV (reference sequence). V lost 7 bases and J lost 1, with 5 bases in between. The CDR3 bases are TGTGCCAGCAAGGATTCTGGGGCCAACGTCCTGACTTTG. It specifies CASKDSGANVLTL.

The V and J genes are TRBV2 and TRBJ2-3; a possible D gene is TRBD1 (7 bases). Deletions cut 7 bases from V and 5 bases from J, with 19 bases between. The CDR3 consists of 15 residues. Per the germline V gene, CDR1 is SNHLY and CDR2 is FYNNEI. The DNA for the CDR3 is TGTGCCAGCAAGCCGGACAGGAGGGAAGTAGATACGCAGTATTTT. As protein: CASKPDRREVDTQYF.

This clonotype was recorded a few times. This rearrangement joins TRBV12-5 to TRBJ1-1, with a weak D call TRBD1 (5 bases). The CDR3 runs to 15 residues. From germline, CDR1 is LGHNT and CDR2 FRNRAP. V dropped 4 bases and J dropped 5 bases, with 17 bases sitting between them. CDR3 residues: CASGSSDGGVTEAFF. The CDR3 DNA sequence: TGTGCTAGTGGTTCATCAGATGGGGGGGTGACTGAAGCTTTCTTT.

This clonotype was counted between two and nine times. The chain combines TRBV25-1 with TRBJ1-2; D is undetermined. CDR1 and CDR2 (germline): MGHDK, SYGVNS. V lost 3 bases to trimming and J lost 7 bases, with 9 bases between them. The CDR3 consists of 12 residues. CDR3 loop: CASSEGRSGYTF. Here the CDR3 DNA reads TGTGCCAGCAGTGAGGGCAGGAGTGGCTACACCTTC.

A few counts support this clonotype. This chain connects TRBV18 to TRBJ2-5, with 9 nucleotides matching TRBD2. This CDR3 region has 16 residues. Trimming removed 0 bases from V and 2 bases from J; junction bases left unmatched: 4. Germline values: CDR1 KGHSH, CDR2 LQKENI. The CDR3 sequence is CASSPPRGGGQETQYF. For the CDR3, the DNA is TGTGCCAGCTCACCACCTCGCGGGGGGGGTCAAGAGACCCAGTACTTC.

For this clonotype: Mismatch with germline at one junction end may stem from a read error. The chain recombines TRBV7-9 with TRBJ1-1; D unresolved. The germline V gene has CDR1 SEHNR and CDR2 FQNEAQ (reference sequence). The CDR3 covers 16 residues. The CDR3 nucleotides read TGTGCCAGCAGCTTAGGGTCGGTCAGGTCGAACGCTGAAGCTTTCTTT. This encodes CASSLGSVRSNAEAFF.

The rearrangement links TRBV29-1 to TRBJ2-2; TRBD1 aligns across 8 bases. CDR3 length: 14 amino acids. The germline gives CDR1 SQVTM, CDR2 ANQGSEA. J gave up 6 bases and V 5 bases, and 8 bases lay outside the gene matches. CDR3 bases: TGCAGCGTTCTCGTCAGGGGGCCCGCCGGGGAGCTGTTTTTT. Protein: CSVLVRGPAGELFF.

This clonotype was recorded a few times. The chain recombines TRBV20-1 with TRBJ1-4, with TRBD1 identical over 7 bases. Germline assignment: CDR1 DFQATT and CDR2 SNEGSKA (reference sequence). The CDR3 has 13 amino acids. This CDR3 is CSATSETGFQLFF. The CDR3 nucleotides are TGCAGCGCCACCTCGGAGACAGGGTTCCAACTGTTTTTT.

This clonotype showed up just a few times. The rearrangement joins TRBV11-2 to TRBJ1-5, with D maybe TRBD1 (6 bases). The germline gives CDR1 SGHAT, CDR2 FQNNGV. V shed 5 bases and J shed 7 bases, with 15 bases lying between them. The CDR3 covers 14 residues. The CDR3, as DNA: TGTGCCAGCAGCCTAGGAGGGGGAGGGCAGCCCCAGCATTTT. It encodes CASSLGGGGQPQHF.

This clonotype occurred many times. J is TRBJ1-1 and V is TRBV12-3 or TRBV12-4; possibly TRBD1 for D (6 bases). V was cut by 6 bases and J by 2 bases, with 13 bases left in between. The CDR3 is made up of 14 amino acids. CDR3 loop: CASSLTGLNTEAFF. Here the CDR3 DNA reads TGTGCCAGCAGCTTAACAGGGCTTAACACTGAAGCTTTCTTT.